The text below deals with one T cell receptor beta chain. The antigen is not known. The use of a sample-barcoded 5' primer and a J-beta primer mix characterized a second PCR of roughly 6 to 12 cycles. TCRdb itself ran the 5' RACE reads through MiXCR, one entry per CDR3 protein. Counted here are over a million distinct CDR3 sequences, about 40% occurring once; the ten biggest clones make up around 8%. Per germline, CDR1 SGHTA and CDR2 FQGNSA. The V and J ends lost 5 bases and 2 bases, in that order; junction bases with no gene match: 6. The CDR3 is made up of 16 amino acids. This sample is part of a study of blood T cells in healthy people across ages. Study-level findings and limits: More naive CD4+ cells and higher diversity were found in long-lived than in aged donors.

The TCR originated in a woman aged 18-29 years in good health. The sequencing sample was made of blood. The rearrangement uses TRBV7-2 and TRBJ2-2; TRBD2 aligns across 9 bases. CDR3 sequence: CASSQRLADNTGELFF. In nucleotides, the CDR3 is TGTGCCAGCAGCCAACGACTAGCGGATAACACCGGGGAGCTGTTTTTT. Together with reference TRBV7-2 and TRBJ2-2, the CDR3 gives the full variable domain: GAGVSQSPSNKVTEKGKDVELRCDPISGHTALYWYRQSLGQGLEFLIYFQGNSAPDKSGLPSDRFSAERTGGSVSTLTIQRTQQEDSAVYLCASSQRLADNTGELFFGEGSRLTVL.